Listed here is a single T cell receptor (beta chain). The table came from immunoSEQ multiplex PCR; TCRdb's copy has only in-frame clones and leaves some out. The data contain 150,000 to 200,000 clones, around 89% of them seen just once; the ten biggest clones take up around 4.8%. The germline gives CDR1 WSHSY, CDR2 SAAADI. CDR3 size: 15 residues. V lost 6 bases, J lost 2 bases, and 5 bases stayed unmatched. This sample was taken from a study of blood T cell repertoires in COVID-19. As for the study in general: Sample material is recorded as cDNA or gDNA derived from T cells, B-cell-depleted T cells, or PBMCs.

The sequenced sample consisted of peripheral blood. The TCR was taken from a human donor in a cohort sampled during active COVID-19. This chain joins TRBV10-2 and TRBJ2-3; 10 bases match TRBD1. The CDR3 reads CASRWGTGATDTQYF. The DNA of the CDR3 is TGCGCCAGCAGGTGGGGGACAGGGGCCACAGATACGCAGTATTTT.